This T cell receptor beta chain was retrieved from a study of T-cell memory formation after mild COVID-19. CDR3 length: 15 residues. Germline V lookup: CDR1 SGHVS, CDR2 FQNEAQ. V was clipped by 5 bases and J by 1 base; unmatched bases: 7. Each CDR3 protein gets one entry after TCRdb re-called the 5' RACE reads with MiXCR. The repertoire holds about 130,000 distinct CDR3 sequences, with about 17% as singletons. The source is an adult woman who had mild COVID-19 (a few samples of this study predate the infection). Cell type and time point are not known. The rearrangement uses TRBV7-8 and TRBJ2-5; 7 bases fit TRBD1. Input material: PBMCs or a T cell subset sorted from them (not recorded which). CDR3 bases: TGTGCCAGCAGCCTCCACCGGACAGGCCAAGAGACCCAGTACTTC. It is translated as CASSLHRTGQETQYF.